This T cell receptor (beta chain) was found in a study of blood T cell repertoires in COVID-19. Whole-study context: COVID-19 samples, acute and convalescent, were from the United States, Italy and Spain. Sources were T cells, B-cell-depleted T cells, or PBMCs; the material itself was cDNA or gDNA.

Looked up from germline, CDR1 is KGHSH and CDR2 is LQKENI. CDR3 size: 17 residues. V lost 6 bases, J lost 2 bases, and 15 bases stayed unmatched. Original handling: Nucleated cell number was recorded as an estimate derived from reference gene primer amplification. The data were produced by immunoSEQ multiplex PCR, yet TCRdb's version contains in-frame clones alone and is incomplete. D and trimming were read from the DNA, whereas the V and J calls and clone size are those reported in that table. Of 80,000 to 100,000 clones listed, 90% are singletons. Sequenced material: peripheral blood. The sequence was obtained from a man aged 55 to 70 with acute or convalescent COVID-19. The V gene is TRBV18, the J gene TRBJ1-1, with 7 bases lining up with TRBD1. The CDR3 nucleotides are TGTGCCAGCTCTGATCAGGGGGTCAGGGTCAGCAACACTGAAGCTTTCTTT. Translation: CASSDQGVRVSNTEAFF.